The present T cell receptor beta chain was sequenced within a study of technical replicates of blood from a handful of donors. Losses at the gene ends were 5 bases for V and 3 bases for J; bases not matched to a gene: 6. The CDR3 contains 15 residues. Germline V gives CDR1 SGHNT, CDR2 YYREEE (reference sequence). Assay: immunoSEQ multiplex PCR; the TCRdb copy retains only in-frame clones and omits some. Of 80,000 to 95,000 clones listed, around 95% are singletons. The chain joins TRBV5-4 to TRBJ2-1, with TRBD2 matching 9 bases. This clonotype originated in a human donor in good health. What was sequenced was T cells isolated from PBMCs. The CDR3 reads CASSSASGDYNEQFF. The CDR3, as DNA: TGTGCCAGCAGTTCTGCTAGCGGGGACTACAATGAGCAGTTCTTC.